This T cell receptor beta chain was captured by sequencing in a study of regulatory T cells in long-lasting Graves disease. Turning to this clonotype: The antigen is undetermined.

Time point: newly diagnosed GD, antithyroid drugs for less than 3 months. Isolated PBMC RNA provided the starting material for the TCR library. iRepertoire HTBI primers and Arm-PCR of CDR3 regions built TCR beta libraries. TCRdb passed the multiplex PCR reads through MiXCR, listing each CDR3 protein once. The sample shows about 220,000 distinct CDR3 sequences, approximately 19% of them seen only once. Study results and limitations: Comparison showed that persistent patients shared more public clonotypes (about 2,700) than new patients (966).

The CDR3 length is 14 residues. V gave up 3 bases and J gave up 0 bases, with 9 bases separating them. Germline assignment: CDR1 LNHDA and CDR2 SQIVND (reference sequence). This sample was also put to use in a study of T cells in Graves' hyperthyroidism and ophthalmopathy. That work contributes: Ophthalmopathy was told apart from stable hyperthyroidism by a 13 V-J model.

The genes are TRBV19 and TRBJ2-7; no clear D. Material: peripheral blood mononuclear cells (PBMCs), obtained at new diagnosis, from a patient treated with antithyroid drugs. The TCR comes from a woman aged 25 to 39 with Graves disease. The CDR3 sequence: CASSIPGGSYEQYF. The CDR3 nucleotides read TGTGCCAGTAGTATTCCCGGCGGCTCCTACGAGCAGTACTTC.